Described below is a single TCR beta chain sequence and its context. Its matching antigen is unknown. This table comes from immunoSEQ multiplex PCR, and its TCRdb copy is limited to in-frame clones, with some not included. Of 1.4 million or so clones detected, about 98.5% appear once; the ten largest clones hold about 0.34%. This sample was taken from a study of shared clonotypes between healthy human individuals. Study-wide background: Used for every donor were three CD4 naive, three CD4 memory, two CD8 naive and one CD8 memory plate.

Findings of the study overall: Among non-shared clonotypes, generation probabilities were lower than among those shared by all four donors. Sampling covered nothing but blood. Tissue TCR repertoires likely differ from those found in blood.

The clonotype comes from a man under 40 in good health. The specimen was naive CD4+ T cells sorted from blood. Subset noted: CD45RA+ positively selected.

CDR3 nucleotides: TGTGCCAGCAGCCTACAGGGGGCAGAGGGCTACACCTTC. Protein: CASSLQGAEGYTF. This rearrangement joins TRBV7-9 to TRBJ1-2; 9 nucleotides match TRBD1. CDR3 length equals 13 residues. The J segment lost 8 bases and the V segment lost 5 bases, leaving 6 bases of the junction unmatched. Germline loops: CDR1 SEHNR, CDR2 FQNEAQ (reference sequence).